This T cell receptor (beta chain) was documented in a study of OX40 agonist ivuxolimab in advanced cancers. About the study: The patients received agonistic anti-OX40 (CD134) antibody ivuxolimab.

Libraries were prepared by immunoSEQ multiplex PCR; TCRdb keeps only in-frame clonotypes and omits some of them. The profile shows about 58,000 clones, approximately 78% of them singletons. The CDR3 runs to 12 residues. The germline V and J ends were trimmed by 5 bases and 9 bases, with 13 bases remaining between them. Looked up from germline, CDR1 is SGHTA and CDR2 is FQGNSA. The J gene is TRBJ2-5, the V gene TRBV7-2; tentative D call: TRBD1 (5 bases). This clonotype originated in an adult with an advanced solid tumor such as melanoma, head and neck, liver or kidney cancer. The specimen comprised CD4+ or CD8+ T cells sorted from blood, sampled in a trial of the OX40 agonist ivuxolimab. CDR3 sequence (DNA): TGTGCCAGCAGCCTTGAGGTCAGGGCCCAGTACTTC. It yields the protein CASSLEVRAQYF.